Sequencing of this TCR beta chain was carried out in a study of blood T cell repertoires in COVID-19. Study context: The United States, Italy and Spain were the sources of the acute and convalescent COVID-19 samples. From T cells, B-cell-depleted T cells, or PBMCs came the material, which was cDNA or gDNA.

In the authors' workflow: Amplification of reference gene primers was used by the study to estimate nucleated cell counts. TCRdb's table, derived via immunoSEQ multiplex PCR, lists solely in-frame clones and lacks some. V, J and clone size were drawn from that table, and D and trimming were deduced from the DNA. The table lists more than 75,000 clones, around 85% of them singletons, with more than 15% in the top ten. CDR1 and CDR2 (germline): LNHDA, SQIVND (reference sequence). V gave up 3 bases and J gave up 1 base, with 10 bases separating them. CDR3 length: 15 residues. The TCR sequence derives from a woman of 80 years or more with active or convalescent COVID-19. Material: peripheral blood. V and J are TRBV19 and TRBJ1-3; D might be TRBD1 (5 bases). The CDR3 loop is CASSIAGYSGNTIYF. The CDR3 DNA is TGTGCCAGTAGTATCGCAGGGTATTCTGGAAACACCATATATTTT. Full variable domain (missing parts from reference TRBV19 and TRBJ1-3): DGGITQSPKYLFRKEGQNVTLSCEQNLNHDAMYWYRQDPGQGLRLIYYSQIVNDFQKGDIAEGYSVSREKKESFPLTVTSAQKNPTAFYLCASSIAGYSGNTIYFGEGSWLTVV.